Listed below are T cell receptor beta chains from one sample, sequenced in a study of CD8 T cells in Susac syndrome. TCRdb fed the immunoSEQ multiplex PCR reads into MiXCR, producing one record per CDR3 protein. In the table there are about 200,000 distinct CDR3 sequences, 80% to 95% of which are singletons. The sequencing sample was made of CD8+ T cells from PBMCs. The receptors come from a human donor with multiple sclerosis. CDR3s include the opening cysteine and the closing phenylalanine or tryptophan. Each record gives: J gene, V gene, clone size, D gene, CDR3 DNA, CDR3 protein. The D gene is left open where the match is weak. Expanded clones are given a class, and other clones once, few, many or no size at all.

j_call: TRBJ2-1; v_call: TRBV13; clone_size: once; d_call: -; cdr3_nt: TGTGCCGGCAGCGCCTCGAGGGGCAGCTCCTACAATGAGCAGTTCTTC; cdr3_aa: CAGSASRGSSYNEQFF
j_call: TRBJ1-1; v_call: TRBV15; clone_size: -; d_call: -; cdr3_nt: TGTGCCACCAGCAGAGATAGGGGAGGGAACACTGAAGCTTTCTTT; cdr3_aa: CATSRDRGGNTEAFF
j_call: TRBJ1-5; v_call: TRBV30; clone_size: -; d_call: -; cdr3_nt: TGTGCCTGGAGTGGCGACCGGAGCCAGCCCCAGCATTTT; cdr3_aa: CAWSGDRSQPQHF
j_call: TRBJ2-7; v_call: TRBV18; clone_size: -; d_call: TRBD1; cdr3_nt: TGTGCCAGCTCACCGGGCATAACCGGGACAGGGGTTACGGCCGGTCCCTACGAGCAGTACTTC; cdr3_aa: CASSPGITGTGVTAGPYEQYF
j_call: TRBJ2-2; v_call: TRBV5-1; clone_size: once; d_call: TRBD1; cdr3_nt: TGCGCCAGCAGACAGCCCGGACAGGGGAGGACCGGGGAGCTGTTTTTT; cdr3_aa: CASRQPGQGRTGELFF
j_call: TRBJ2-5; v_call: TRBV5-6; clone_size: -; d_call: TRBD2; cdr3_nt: TGTGCCAGCAGCTTTGGGACTAGCGACCAAGAGACCCAGTACTTC; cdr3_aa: CASSFGTSDQETQYF
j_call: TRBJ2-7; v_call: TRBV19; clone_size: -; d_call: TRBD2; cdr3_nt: TGTGCCAGTAGTATTGGCGGGAGCGGAAACGAGCAGTACTTC; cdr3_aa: CASSIGGSGNEQYF
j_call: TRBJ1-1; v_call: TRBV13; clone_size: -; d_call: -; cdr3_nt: TGTGCCAGCAGCTTAGGGTCCAAGACGGCTTTCTTT; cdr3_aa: CASSLGSKTAFF
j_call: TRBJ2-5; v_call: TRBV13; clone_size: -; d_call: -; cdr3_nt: TGTGCCAGCAGCCAGAACATGGGAGAGACCCAGTACTTC; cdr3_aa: CASSQNMGETQYF
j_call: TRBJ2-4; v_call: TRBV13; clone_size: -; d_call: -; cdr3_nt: TGTGCCAGCAGCTACCGGACCTGGGGGGACATTCAGTACTTC; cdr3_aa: CASSYRTWGDIQYF
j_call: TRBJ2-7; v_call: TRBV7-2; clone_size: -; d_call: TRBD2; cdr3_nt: TGTGCCAGCACCCCCGAGCGGGGGCATGCCTACGAGCAGTACTTC; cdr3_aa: CASTPERGHAYEQYF
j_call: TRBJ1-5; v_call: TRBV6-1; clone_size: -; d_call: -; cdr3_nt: TGTGCCAGCAGTCCGGTTTATAGCAATCAGCCCCAGCATTTT; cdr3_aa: CASSPVYSNQPQHF
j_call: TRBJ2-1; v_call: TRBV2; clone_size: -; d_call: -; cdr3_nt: TGTGCCAGCAGTGGGAATCTAGAAAGCAATGAGCAGTTCTTC; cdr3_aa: CASSGNLESNEQFF
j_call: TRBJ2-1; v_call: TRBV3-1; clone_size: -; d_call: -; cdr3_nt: TGTGCCAGCAGCCCAGTTTTGGTCGGGGCCTACAATGAGCAGTTCTTC; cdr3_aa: CASSPVLVGAYNEQFF
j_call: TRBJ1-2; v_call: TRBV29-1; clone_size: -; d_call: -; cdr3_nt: TGCAGCGTTGAAGACCAGGGACGGGCGATTGGCTACACCTTC; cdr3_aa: CSVEDQGRAIGYTF
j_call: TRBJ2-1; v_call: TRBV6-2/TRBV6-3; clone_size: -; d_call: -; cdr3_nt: TGTGCCAGCAGTTTGACCGCGCGGAATGAGCAGTTCTTC; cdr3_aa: CASSLTARNEQFF
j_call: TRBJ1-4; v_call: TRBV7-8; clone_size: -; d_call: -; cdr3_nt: TGTGCCGGCAGCGGGCAGGTTTCCCATGAAAAACTGTTTTTT; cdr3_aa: CAGSGQVSHEKLFF
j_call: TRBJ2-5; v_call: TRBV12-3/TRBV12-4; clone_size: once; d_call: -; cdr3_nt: TGTGCCAGCAGTTTAGCACCTAGTGAGACCCAGTACTTC; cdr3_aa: CASSLAPSETQYF
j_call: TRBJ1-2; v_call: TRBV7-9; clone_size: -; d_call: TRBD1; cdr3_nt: TGTGCCAGCAGCTTAGCGTCAGGGGGCAACACCTTC; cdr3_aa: CASSLASGGNTF
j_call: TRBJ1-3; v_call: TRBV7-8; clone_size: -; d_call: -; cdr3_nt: TGTGCCAGCAGCTCGGCGGGGGGGGCCTCCTCTGGAAACACCATATATTTT; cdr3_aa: CASSSAGGASSGNTIYF
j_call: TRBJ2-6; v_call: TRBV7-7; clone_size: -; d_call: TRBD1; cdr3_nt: TGTGCTAGCAGCTTCTCATCGGGACAGGGTTCTGGGGCCAACGTCCTGACTTTC; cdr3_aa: CASSFSSGQGSGANVLTF
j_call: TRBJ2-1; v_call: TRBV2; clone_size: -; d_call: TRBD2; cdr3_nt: TGTGCCAGCAGTGAGGATATGCTAGCGGGAGACAATGAGCAGTTCTTC; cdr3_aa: CASSEDMLAGDNEQFF
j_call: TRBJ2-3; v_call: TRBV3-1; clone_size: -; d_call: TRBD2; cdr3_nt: TGTGCCAGCAGCCCTCTAGCGGGGGGCACAGATACGCAGTATTTT; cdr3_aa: CASSPLAGGTDTQYF
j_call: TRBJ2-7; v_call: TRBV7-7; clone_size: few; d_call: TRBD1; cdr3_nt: TGTGCTAGCAGCTTCGGACAGGGTTACGAGCAGTACTTC; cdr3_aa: CASSFGQGYEQYF
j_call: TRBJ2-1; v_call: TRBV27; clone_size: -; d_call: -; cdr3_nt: TGTGCCAGCAGCACCCTAGCGCTAAGCTCCTACAATGAGCAGTTCTTC; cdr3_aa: CASSTLALSSYNEQFF
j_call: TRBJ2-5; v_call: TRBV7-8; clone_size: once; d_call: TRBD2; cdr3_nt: TGTGCCAGCAGCTCTTATGAAGTGGCTAGCGGGCAAGAGACCCAGTACTTC; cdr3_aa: CASSSYEVASGQETQYF
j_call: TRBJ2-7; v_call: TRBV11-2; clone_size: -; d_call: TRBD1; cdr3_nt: TGTGCCAGCAGGGACCGGGACAGGGCCTACGAGCAGTACTTC; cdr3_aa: CASRDRDRAYEQYF
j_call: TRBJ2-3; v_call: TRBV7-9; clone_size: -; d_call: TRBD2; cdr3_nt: TGTGCCAGCAGCTTTCGGGCGGGGGAGAGTCGGATGGATACGCAGTATTTT; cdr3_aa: CASSFRAGESRMDTQYF
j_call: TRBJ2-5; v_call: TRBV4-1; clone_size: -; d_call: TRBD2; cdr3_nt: TGCGCCAGCAGCCAAGATTGGAGAACTAGCGGGGTCGCCCAGTACTTC; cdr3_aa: CASSQDWRTSGVAQYF
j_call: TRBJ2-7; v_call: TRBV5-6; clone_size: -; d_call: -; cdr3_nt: TGTGCCAGCAGCGTGGGGACGGGGGTCTTATCCGAGCAGTACTTC; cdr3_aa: CASSVGTGVLSEQYF
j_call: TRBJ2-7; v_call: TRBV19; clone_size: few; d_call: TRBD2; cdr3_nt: TGTGCCAGTAGTATAGGTAGCGGGAGCTACGAGCAGTACTTC; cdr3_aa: CASSIGSGSYEQYF
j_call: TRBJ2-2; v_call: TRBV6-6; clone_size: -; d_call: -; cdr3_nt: TGTGCCAGCGCTACCCCGGAGGACCTGCGGTTGGTGTTTTTT; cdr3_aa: CASATPEDLRLVFF
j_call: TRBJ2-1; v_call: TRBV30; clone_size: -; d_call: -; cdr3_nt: TGTGCCTGGAGTCCCGGGGGATGGGAGCAGTTCTTC; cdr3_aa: CAWSPGGWEQFF
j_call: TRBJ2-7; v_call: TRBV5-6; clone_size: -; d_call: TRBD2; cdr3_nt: TGTGCCAGCAGCTCGCCCGGACTAGCGGGAGCCTACGAGCAGTACTTC; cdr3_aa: CASSSPGLAGAYEQYF
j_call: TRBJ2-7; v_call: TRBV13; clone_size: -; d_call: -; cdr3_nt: TGTGCCAGCAGCTTAGAAAGGGGAAGTTCCTACGAGCAGTACTTC; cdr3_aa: CASSLERGSSYEQYF
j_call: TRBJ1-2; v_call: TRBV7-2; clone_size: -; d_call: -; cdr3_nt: TGTGCCAGCAGCTTAGCAGACCCCGGCGGTGGCTACACCTTC; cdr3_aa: CASSLADPGGGYTF
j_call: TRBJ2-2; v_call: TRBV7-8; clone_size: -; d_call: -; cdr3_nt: TGTGCCAGCAGCATCCAACCCGACACGTTGCTCGGGGAGCTGTTTTTT; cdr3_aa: CASSIQPDTLLGELFF
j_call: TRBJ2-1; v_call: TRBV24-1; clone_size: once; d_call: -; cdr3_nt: TGTGCCACCAGTGATTTTCGGAAGGGCCATGAGCAGTTCTTC; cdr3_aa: CATSDFRKGHEQFF
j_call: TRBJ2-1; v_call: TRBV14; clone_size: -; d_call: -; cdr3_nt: TGTGCCAGCAGCCAAGTTCTATATTTTGAGCAGTTCTTC; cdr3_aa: CASSQVLYFEQFF
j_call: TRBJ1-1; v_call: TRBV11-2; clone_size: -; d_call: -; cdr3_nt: TGTGCCAGCAGCCGACTGACGGGGCACACTGAAGCTTTCTTT; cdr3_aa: CASSRLTGHTEAFF
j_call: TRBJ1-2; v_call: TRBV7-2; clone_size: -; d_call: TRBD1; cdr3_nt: TGTGCCAGCAGCCCAGACAGGGTCCGTGGCTACACCTTC; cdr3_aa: CASSPDRVRGYTF
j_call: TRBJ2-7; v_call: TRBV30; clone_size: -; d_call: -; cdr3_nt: TGTGCCTGGATTGGGAACTCCTACGAGCAGTACTTC; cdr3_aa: CAWIGNSYEQYF
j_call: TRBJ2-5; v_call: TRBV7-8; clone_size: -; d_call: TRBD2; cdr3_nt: TGTGCCAGCAGCTTACTAGCGGGGGGAGGGGAGACCCAGTACTTC; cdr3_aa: CASSLLAGGGETQYF
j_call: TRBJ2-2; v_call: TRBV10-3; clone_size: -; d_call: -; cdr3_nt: TGTGCCATCATAAACTCAGACACCGGGGAGCTGTTTTTT; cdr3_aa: CAIINSDTGELFF
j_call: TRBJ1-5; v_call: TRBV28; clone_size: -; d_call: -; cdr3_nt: TGTGCCAGCAGTAGCAGGGTTTCTCAGCCCCAGCATTTT; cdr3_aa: CASSSRVSQPQHF
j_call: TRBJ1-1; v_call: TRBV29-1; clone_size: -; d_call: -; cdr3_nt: TGCAGCGTGCAGGGGACGAGTCCTGAAGCTTTCTTT; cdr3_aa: CSVQGTSPEAFF
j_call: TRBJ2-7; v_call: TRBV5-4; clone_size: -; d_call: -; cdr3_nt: TGTGCCAGCAGCCCCTCTTTCGGACGGTCCCACGAGCAGTACTTC; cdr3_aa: CASSPSFGRSHEQYF
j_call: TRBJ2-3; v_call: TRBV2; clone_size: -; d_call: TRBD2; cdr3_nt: TGTGCCAGCACCCGGACTAGCGGAGGAGGCACAGATACGCAGTATTTT; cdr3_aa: CASTRTSGGGTDTQYF
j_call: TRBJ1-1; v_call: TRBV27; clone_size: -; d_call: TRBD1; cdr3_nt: TGTGCCAGCAAAGTGACAGGGACGAACACTGAAGCTTTCTTT; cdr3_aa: CASKVTGTNTEAFF
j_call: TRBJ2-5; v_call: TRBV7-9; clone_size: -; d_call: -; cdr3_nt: TGTGCCACGAGAACGAGAACCGGGAGCGGAGAGACCCAGTACTTC; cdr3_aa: CATRTRTGSGETQYF
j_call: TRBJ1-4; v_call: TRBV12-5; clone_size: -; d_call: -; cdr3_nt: TGTGCTAGTGGTTTGGTATATGCTAGCACCGCCCCAAATGAAAAACTGTTTTTT; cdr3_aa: CASGLVYASTAPNEKLFF
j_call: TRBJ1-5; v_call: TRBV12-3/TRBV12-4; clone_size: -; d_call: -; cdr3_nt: TGTGCCAGCAGTTTCTCGGGGGCGGCCGAGCCCCAGCATTTT; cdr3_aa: CASSFSGAAEPQHF
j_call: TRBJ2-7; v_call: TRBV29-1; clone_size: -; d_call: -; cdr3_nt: TGCAGCGTTGAACACGAGGAATCCTCCTACGAGCAGTACTTC; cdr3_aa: CSVEHEESSYEQYF
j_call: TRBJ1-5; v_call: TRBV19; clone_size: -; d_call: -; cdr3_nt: TGTGCCAGTAGTAGAGCCCCTGGAAGCAATCAGCCCCAGCATTTT; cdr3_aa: CASSRAPGSNQPQHF
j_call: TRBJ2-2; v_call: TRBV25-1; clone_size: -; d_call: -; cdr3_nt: TGTGCCAGCAGTCCCCCTGGCCTGTATCAAGGGGCCGGGGAGCTGTTTTTT; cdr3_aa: CASSPPGLYQGAGELFF